This T cell receptor (beta chain) was captured by sequencing in a study of regulatory T cells in long-lasting Graves disease. Points from the study as a whole: Lower TCR diversity characterized persistent Graves' patients relative to newly diagnosed patients.

HTBI primers from iRepertoire and Arm-PCR of CDR3 regions yielded the TCR beta libraries. Using its own MiXCR run on the multiplex PCR reads, TCRdb lists one record per CDR3 protein. The sample lists 400,000 to 500,000 distinct CDR3 sequences; under 25% were seen once. For this clonotype: What it binds is not known. It may be a read error: a sequence one base away is much more abundant.

Trimming took 0 bases from V and 3 from J, leaving 12 bases between them. The CDR3 is made up of 15 amino acids. Germline assignment: CDR1 SGHRS and CDR2 YFSETQ. Time point noted: persistent/refractory GD, antithyroid drugs over 5 years with positive TRAb. RNA extracted from PBMCs served as the sequencing template. The V call is TRBV5-1, the J call TRBJ1-2; weak D call: TRBD1 (6 bases). The sequences come from peripheral blood mononuclear cells (PBMCs), collected when the disease was refractory, from a patient treated with antithyroid drugs. This clonotype was sampled from a female donor with Graves disease. For the CDR3, the DNA is TGCGCCAGCAGCTTGGGGGCGGGGGCCCACTATGGCTACACCTTC. Its protein product is CASSLGAGAHYGYTF.